The entry below gives a single TCR beta chain sequence along with its context. Its specificity is unknown. The data derive from a study of vaccination and CD4 T cells after COVID-19. For the study at large: Each person enrolled got two BNT162b2 or mRNA-1273 vaccine doses.

With the Oncomine TCR Beta short-read assay, DNA from cultured CD4+ T cells was sequenced. CD4+ T cells were cultured, and genomic DNA was extracted from them. TCRdb ran MiXCR on the PCR reads and lists one entry per CDR3 protein. The sample contains 14,000 to 15,000 distinct CDR3 sequences, roughly half of which appear only once. General study findings and limits: It was observed that, in convalescent patients, a median around 85% of reactive clones arose only post-vaccination.

J gave up 8 bases and V 5 bases, and 14 bases lay outside the gene matches. Looked up from germline, CDR1 is MNHNS and CDR2 is SASEGT. This CDR3 contains 16 residues. Treatment reported: roughly ten-day PBMC culture with coronavirus spike peptide pools or control peptides (ViraFEST assay). TCR sequencing followed the expansion of antigen-specific T cells with peptide pools in ViraFEST. The chain employs TRBV6-1 and TRBJ2-1; 8 bases are shared with TRBD1. The source is a human donor with COVID-19. The sequenced sample was cultured CD4+ T cells from blood, obtained after SARS-CoV-2 vaccination. The DNA for the CDR3 is TGTGCCAGCAGTAGGGGGTTGGGACAGGCGGTCGATGAGCAGTTCTTC. Its protein is CASSRGLGQAVDEQFF.